This entry lists 13 T cell receptor beta chains sequenced from one sample in a study of blood T cell repertoires in COVID-19. The repertoire was sequenced with immunoSEQ multiplex PCR; TCRdb's copy has only in-frame clones and lacks some. Among 150,000 to 200,000 clones listed, about 90% were seen once. The specimen was peripheral blood. These receptors came from a man younger than 45 with COVID-19, enrolled during active disease.

The rearrangement uses TRBV28 and TRBJ2-1; 15 nucleotides line up with TRBD2. The CDR3 runs to 17 residues. CDR1 is MDHEN and CDR2 is SYDVKM in the germline V gene. Trimming cost V 6 bases and J 3 bases; bases outside gene matches: 6. In DNA, the CDR3 is TGTGCCAGCAGCCAGGGACTAGCGGGGGGCAACTACAATGAGCAGTTCTTC. Amino acids: CASSQGLAGGNYNEQFF. The full variable domain, in which reference TRBV28 and TRBJ2-1 provide the parts outside the CDR3, is DVKVTQSSRYLVKRTGEKVFLECVQDMDHENMFWYRQDPGLGLRLIYFSYDVKMKEKGDIPEGYSVSREKKERFSLILESASTNQTSMYLCASSQGLAGGNYNEQFFGPGTRLTVL.

This clone was observed a few times. The genes are TRBV12-3 or TRBV12-4 and TRBJ1-6; D call uncertain. This CDR3 is 12 amino acids long. Trimming cost V 3 bases and J 8 bases, with 5 bases left between them. CDR3 nucleotide sequence: TGTGCCAGCAGTTTGGAGGATTCACCCCTCCACTTT. Translating it yields CASSLEDSPLHF.

For the CDR3, the DNA is TGTGCCAGCAGATCCCAGGGGGGAATCGACAATGAGCAGTTCTTC. Residues: CASRSQGGIDNEQFF. The chain employs TRBV7-9 and TRBJ2-1; possible D gene TRBD1, 7 bases. Trimming left V 6 bases short and J 5 bases short, with 17 bases between. This CDR3 is 15 amino acids long. Germline assignment: CDR1 SEHNR and CDR2 FQNEAQ (reference sequence).

The chain carries TRBV6-2 or TRBV6-3 and TRBJ1-1; D is unclear. The CDR3 runs to 14 residues. CDR1 is MNHEY, CDR2 SVGEGT, per germline. Trimming pared 2 bases from V and 0 bases from J, leaving 7 bases between. CDR3 region: CASSYGHLNTEAFF. The CDR3 DNA is TGTGCCAGCAGTTACGGCCACCTGAACACTGAAGCTTTCTTT.

This rearrangement joins TRBV18 to TRBJ1-3, with TRBD1 as a possible D gene (5 bases). Germline V CDR1 and CDR2: KGHSH, LQKENI. This CDR3 is built from 16 residues. Trimming stripped 4 bases from V and 1 base from J, with 14 bases between. The CDR3 is CASSLSPDTSGNTIYF. In nucleotides, the CDR3 is TGTGCCAGCTCACTATCCCCGGACACTTCTGGAAACACCATATATTTT.

V is TRBV24-1 and J is TRBJ1-1; possibly TRBD1 for D (5 bases). V dropped 10 bases and J dropped 0 bases, with 11 bases sitting between them. The germline CDR1 and CDR2 sequences are KGHDR and SFDVKD. This CDR3 spans 13 amino acids. The chain's CDR3 is CATRAGMNTEAFF. The CDR3 DNA follows: TGTGCCACTCGAGCAGGGATGAACACTGAAGCTTTCTTT.

CDR3 amino acids: CASSLTSGRYNEQFF. The CDR3 region has the DNA TGTGCCAGCAGCTTAACTAGCGGGAGATACAATGAGCAGTTCTTC. J is TRBJ2-1 and V is TRBV7-3; the match to TRBD2 covers 9 bases. The CDR3 has 15 amino acids. Germline V CDR1 and CDR2: SGHTA, FQGTGA. V lost 0 bases to trimming and J lost 4 bases; unmatched junction nucleotides: 1.

V gene TRBV4-3 combines with J gene TRBJ2-1; 11 nucleotides align to TRBD2. V gave up 4 bases and J gave up 2 bases; unmatched junction bases: 1. Germline CDR1 LGHNA, CDR2 YSLEER. CDR3 length: 15 amino acids. CDR3 in DNA: TGCGCCAGCAGCCCGGGACTAGCGGCCTACAATGAGCAGTTCTTC. It is translated as CASSPGLAAYNEQFF.

The chain uses TRBV30 and TRBJ1-1; D possibly corresponds to TRBD1 (5 bases). The CDR3 loop spans 14 amino acids. V gave up 2 bases and J gave up 6 bases, with 16 bases separating them. The germline CDR1 and CDR2 sequences are GTSNPN and SVGIG (reference sequence). The CDR3 sequence is CAWSRKGRVPEAFF. Here the CDR3 DNA reads TGTGCCTGGAGTCGGAAGGGGCGCGTACCTGAAGCTTTCTTT. Looking up the rest from reference TRBV30 and TRBJ1-1 gives the full variable domain: SQTIHQWPATLVQPVGSPLSLECTVEGTSNPNLYWYRQAAGRGLQLLFYSVGIGQISSEVPQNLSASRPQDRQFILSSKKLLLSDSGFYLCAWSRKGRVPEAFFGQGTRLTVV.

The J gene is TRBJ1-1, the V gene TRBV4-3, with 8 bases that match TRBD1. Germline lookup yields CDR1 LGHNA and CDR2 YSLEER. There are 15 residues in the CDR3. V lost 4 bases and J lost 1; bases outside the gene matches: 5. The CDR3 reads CASSLLGQGNTEAFF. The CDR3 bases are TGCGCCAGCAGCCTCCTAGGACAGGGGAACACTGAAGCTTTCTTT.

This clone was counted ten times or more. The chain uses TRBV6-4 and TRBJ1-1, with D possibly matching TRBD1 (5 bases). Per germline, CDR1 MRHNA and CDR2 SNTAGT. The V end was cut by 6 bases, the J end by 4 bases, with 15 bases between. This CDR3 has 14 residues. The CDR3: CASSWTPESTEAFF. The DNA for the CDR3 is TGTGCCAGCAGCTGGACACCAGAGAGCACTGAAGCTTTCTTT.

The gene calls are TRBV29-1 and TRBJ2-1, with TRBD2 matching 15 bases. Trimming removed 6 bases from V and 2 bases from J; junction bases left unmatched: 5. CDR3 size: 16 residues. CDR1 and CDR2 (germline): SQVTM, ANQGSEA. The CDR3 nucleotides read TGCAGCGTGAGGACTAGCGGGAGGGCCACCTACAATGAGCAGTTCTTC. Translated: CSVRTSGRATYNEQFF.

The chain uses TRBV4-2 and TRBJ1-6; 7 bases match TRBD1. Germline CDR1 is LGHNA and CDR2 is YNFKEQ. This CDR3 region has 14 residues. V was pared by 3 bases and J by 7 bases, with 3 bases of the junction left unmatched. The CDR3 is CASSQGTENSPLHF. As DNA, the CDR3 is TGTGCCAGCAGCCAGGGGACAGAGAATTCACCCCTCCACTTT.